This T cell receptor (beta chain) was recovered during a study of T cell clonotyping in hematopoietic cell transplantation. As to this clone: The antigen is undetermined.

V was clipped by 2 bases and J by 8 bases, with 16 bases between them. CDR1 is SNHLY and CDR2 is FYNNEI in the germline V gene. The CDR3 extends over 15 amino acids. Study-wide points: Few recipient clonotypes overlapped donors; over 95% were de novo at given depth. Without cell sorting, CD4 versus CD8 contributions remain unresolved. Recipient TCR diversity dropped after transplant; expanded clonotypes rose from day 30 to 180. Broader posttransplant TCR repertoire diversity was predicted by graft donor and pretransplant recipient Inverse Simpson Index values.

Using immunoSEQ multiplex PCR, the repertoire was profiled, and TCRdb retains in-frame clones only, with some absent. The table has 5,900 or so clones, around 90% seen once; the top ten hold 8% to 8.5%. The sequences come from peripheral blood mononuclear cells, collected 100 days after allogeneic stem cell transplant. This chain joins TRBV2 and TRBJ2-1; tentative D call: TRBD1 (5 bases). The clonotype was recovered from a male patient between 40 and 49 years old who had an allogeneic stem cell transplant from an unrelated donor, so the T cells may come from the graft donor. Some clones in this sample may be carry-over from other donors' samples. CDR3 nucleotides: TGTGCCAGCAGTGAATATAAATCCAGGGCCGATGAGCAGTTCTTC. It encodes CASSEYKSRADEQFF.